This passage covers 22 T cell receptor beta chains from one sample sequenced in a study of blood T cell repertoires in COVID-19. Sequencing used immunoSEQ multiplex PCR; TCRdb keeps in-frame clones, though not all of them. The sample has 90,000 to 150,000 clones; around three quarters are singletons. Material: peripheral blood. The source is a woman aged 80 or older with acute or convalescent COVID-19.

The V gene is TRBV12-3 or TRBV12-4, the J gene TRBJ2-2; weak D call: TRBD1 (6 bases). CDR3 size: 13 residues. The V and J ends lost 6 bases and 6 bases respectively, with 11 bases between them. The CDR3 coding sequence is TGTGCCAGCAGGGGCAGGGGATCCGGGGAGCTGTTTTTT. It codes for CASRGRGSGELFF.

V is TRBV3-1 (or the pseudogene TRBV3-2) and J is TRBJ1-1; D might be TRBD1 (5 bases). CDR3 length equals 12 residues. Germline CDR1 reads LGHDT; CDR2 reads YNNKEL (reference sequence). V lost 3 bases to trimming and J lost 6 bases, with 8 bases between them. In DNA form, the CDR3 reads TGTGCCAGCAGCCATAGGGGCGCTGAAGCTTTCTTT. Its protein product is CASSHRGAEAFF.

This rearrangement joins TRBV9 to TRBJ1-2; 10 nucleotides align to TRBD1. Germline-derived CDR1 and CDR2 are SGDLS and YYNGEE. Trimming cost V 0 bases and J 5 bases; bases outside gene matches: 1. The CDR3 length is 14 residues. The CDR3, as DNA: TGTGCCAGCAGCGTAGCGGGACAGGGGTATGGCTACACCTTC. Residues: CASSVAGQGYGYTF.

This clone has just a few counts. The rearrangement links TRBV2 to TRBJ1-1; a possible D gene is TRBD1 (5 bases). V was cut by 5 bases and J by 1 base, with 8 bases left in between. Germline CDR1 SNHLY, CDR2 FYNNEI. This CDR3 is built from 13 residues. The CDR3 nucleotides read TGTGCCAGCAGTAAACAGGAGAACACTGAAGCTTTCTTT. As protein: CASSKQENTEAFF.

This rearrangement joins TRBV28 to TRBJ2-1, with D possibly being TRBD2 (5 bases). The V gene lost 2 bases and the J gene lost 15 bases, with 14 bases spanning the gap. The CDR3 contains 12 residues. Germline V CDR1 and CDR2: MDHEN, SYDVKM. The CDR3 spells CASSLAGVALFF. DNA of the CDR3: TGTGCCAGCAGTTTAGCGGGCGTTGCGCTGTTCTTC.

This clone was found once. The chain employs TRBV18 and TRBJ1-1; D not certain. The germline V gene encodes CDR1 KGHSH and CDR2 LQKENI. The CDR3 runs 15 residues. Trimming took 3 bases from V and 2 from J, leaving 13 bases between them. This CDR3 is CASSPDGEGNTEAFF. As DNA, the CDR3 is TGTGCCAGCTCACCGGACGGGGAGGGTAACACTGAAGCTTTCTTT.

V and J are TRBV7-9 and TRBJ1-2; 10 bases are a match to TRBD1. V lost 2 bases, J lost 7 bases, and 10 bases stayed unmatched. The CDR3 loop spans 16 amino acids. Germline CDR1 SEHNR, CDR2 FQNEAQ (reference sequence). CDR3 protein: CASSLFGTGDGGGYTF. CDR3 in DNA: TGTGCCAGCAGCTTATTCGGGACAGGGGACGGAGGTGGCTACACCTTC.

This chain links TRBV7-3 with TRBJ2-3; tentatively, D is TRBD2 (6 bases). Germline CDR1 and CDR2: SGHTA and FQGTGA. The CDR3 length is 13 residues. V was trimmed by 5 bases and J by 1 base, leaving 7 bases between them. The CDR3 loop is CASSRERTDTQYF. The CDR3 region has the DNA TGTGCCAGCAGCCGGGAGCGCACAGATACGCAGTATTTT.

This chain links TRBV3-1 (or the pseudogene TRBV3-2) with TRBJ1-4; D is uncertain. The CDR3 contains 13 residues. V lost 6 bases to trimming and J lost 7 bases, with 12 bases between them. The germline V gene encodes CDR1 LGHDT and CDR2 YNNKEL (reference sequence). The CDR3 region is CASSFGEGEKLFF. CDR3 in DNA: TGTGCCAGCAGTTTCGGAGAGGGTGAAAAACTGTTTTTT.

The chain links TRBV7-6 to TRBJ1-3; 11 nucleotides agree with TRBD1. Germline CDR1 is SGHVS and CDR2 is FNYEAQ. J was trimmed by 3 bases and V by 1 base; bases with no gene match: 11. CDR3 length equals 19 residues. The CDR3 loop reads CASSLVGGQGGRHGNTIYF. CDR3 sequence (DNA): TGTGCCAGCAGCTTAGTAGGGGGACAGGGGGGACGCCATGGAAACACCATATATTTT.

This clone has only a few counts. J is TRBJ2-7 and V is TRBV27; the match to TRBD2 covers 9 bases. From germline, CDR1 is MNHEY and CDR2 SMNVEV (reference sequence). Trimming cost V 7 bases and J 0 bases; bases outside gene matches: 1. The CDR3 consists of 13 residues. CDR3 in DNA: TGTGCCAGCATGGGACTAGCCTCCTACGAGCAGTACTTC. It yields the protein CASMGLASYEQYF.

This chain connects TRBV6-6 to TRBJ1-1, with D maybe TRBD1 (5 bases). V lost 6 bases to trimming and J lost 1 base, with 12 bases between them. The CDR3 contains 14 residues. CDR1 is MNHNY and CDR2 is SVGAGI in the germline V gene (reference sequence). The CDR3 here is CASSVTTENTEAFF. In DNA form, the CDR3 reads TGTGCCAGCAGCGTAACGACAGAGAACACTGAAGCTTTCTTT.

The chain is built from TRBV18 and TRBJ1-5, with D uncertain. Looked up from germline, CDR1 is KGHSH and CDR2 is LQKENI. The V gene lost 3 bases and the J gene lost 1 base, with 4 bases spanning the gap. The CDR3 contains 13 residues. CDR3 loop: CASSPESNQPQHF. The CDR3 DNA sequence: TGTGCCAGCTCACCGGAGAGCAATCAGCCCCAGCATTTT.

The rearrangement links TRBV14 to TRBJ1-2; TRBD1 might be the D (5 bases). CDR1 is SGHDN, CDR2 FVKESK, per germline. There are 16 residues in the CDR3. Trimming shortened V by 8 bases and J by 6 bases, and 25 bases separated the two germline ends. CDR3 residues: CASSSLRGIAVHGYTF. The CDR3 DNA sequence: TGTGCCAGCTCGTCTTTACGGGGGATCGCTGTCCATGGCTACACCTTC.

The CDR3 spells CSVDRGFNYGYTF. Written as DNA, the CDR3 is TGCAGCGTTGACAGGGGGTTTAACTATGGCTACACCTTC. The chain employs TRBV29-1 and TRBJ1-2, with 7 positions matching TRBD1. Germline assignment: CDR1 SQVTM and CDR2 ANQGSEA. V shed 3 bases and J 1 base; nucleotides not matched to a gene: 2. The CDR3 length is 13 residues.

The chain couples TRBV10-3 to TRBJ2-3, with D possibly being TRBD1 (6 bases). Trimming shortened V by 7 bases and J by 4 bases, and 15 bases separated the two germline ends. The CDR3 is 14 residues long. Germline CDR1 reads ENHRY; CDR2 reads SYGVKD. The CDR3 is CAIKLDRRADTQYF. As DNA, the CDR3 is TGTGCCATCAAGTTGGACAGACGGGCAGATACGCAGTATTTT.

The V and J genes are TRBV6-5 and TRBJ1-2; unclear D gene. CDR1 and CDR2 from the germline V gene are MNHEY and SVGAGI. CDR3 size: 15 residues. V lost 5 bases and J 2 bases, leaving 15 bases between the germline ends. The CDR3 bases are TGTGCCAGCAGTCCTATCGCGGCAGACAACTATGGCTACACCTTC. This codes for CASSPIAADNYGYTF.

CDR3 sequence (DNA): TGCGCCAGCACCAAACTGGGGGGGGGAGACACTGAAGCTTTCTTT. This encodes CASTKLGGGDTEAFF. The chain joins TRBV5-1 to TRBJ1-1, with D possibly matching TRBD1 (5 bases). There are 15 residues in the CDR3. The germline V gene has CDR1 SGHRS and CDR2 YFSETQ. The V and J ends lost 6 bases and 3 bases respectively, with 18 bases between them.

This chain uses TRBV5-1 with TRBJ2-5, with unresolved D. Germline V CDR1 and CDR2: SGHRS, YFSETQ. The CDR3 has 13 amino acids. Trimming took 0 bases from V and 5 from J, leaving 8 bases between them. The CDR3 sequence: CASSLAEPETQYF. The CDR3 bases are TGCGCCAGCAGCTTGGCAGAACCGGAGACCCAGTACTTC.

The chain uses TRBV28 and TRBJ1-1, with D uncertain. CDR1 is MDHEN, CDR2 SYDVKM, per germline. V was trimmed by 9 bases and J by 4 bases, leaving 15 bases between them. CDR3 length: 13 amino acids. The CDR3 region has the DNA TGTGCCAGTACCGGGAGCCATGGCACTGAAGCTTTCTTT. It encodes CASTGSHGTEAFF. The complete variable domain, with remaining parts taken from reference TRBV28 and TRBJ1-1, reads DVKVTQSSRYLVKRTGEKVFLECVQDMDHENMFWYRQDPGLGLRLIYFSYDVKMKEKGDIPEGYSVSREKKERFSLILESASTNQTSMYLCASTGSHGTEAFFGQGTRLTVV.

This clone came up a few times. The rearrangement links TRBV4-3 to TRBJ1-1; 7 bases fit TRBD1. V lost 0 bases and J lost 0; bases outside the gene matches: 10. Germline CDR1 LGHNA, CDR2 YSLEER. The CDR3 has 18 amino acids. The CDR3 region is CASSQDLGQTSLNTEAFF. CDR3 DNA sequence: TGCGCCAGCAGCCAAGATCTGGGACAGACTTCTTTGAACACTGAAGCTTTCTTT.

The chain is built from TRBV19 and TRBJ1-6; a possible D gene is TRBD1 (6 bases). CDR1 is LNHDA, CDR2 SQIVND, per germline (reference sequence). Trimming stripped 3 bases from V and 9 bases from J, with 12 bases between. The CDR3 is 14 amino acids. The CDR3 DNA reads TGTGCCAGTAGTATCGTCGTCAGGGGTTCACCCCTCCACTTT. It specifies CASSIVVRGSPLHF. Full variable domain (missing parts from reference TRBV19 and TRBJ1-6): DGGITQSPKYLFRKEGQNVTLSCEQNLNHDAMYWYRQDPGQGLRLIYYSQIVNDFQKGDIAEGYSVSREKKESFPLTVTSAQKNPTAFYLCASSIVVRGSPLHFGNGTRLTVT.